Each of the 18 T cell receptor beta chains below was sequenced from the same sample in a study of blood T cell repertoires in COVID-19. Produced via immunoSEQ multiplex PCR; TCRdb's table is partial and in-frame only. Here the sample spans approximately 300,000 clones, about 89% being singletons. The sequencing sample was made of peripheral blood. The receptors were gathered from a man aged 40-49 years with acute or convalescent COVID-19.

The chain employs TRBV7-8 and TRBJ1-6; D not resolved. This CDR3 has 17 residues. The V end lost 6 bases, the J end lost 7 bases, and 22 bases lay between the germline ends. Looked up from germline, CDR1 is SGHVS and CDR2 is FQNEAQ. This chain's CDR3 is CASRLTYGLLENSPLHF. The CDR3, as DNA: TGTGCCAGCAGACTCACATACGGACTTCTCGAAAATTCACCCCTCCACTTT. The full variable domain, rest sourced from reference TRBV7-8 and TRBJ1-6, is GAGVSQSPRYKVAKRGQDVALRCDPISGHVSLFWYQQALGQGPEFLTYFQNEAQLDKSGLPSDRFFAERPEGSVSTLKIQRTQQEDSAVYLCASRLTYGLLENSPLHFGNGTRLTVT.

CDR3: CASSLSGLAGDEQFF. Here the CDR3 DNA reads TGTGCCAGCAGCTTATCGGGGCTAGCGGGGGATGAGCAGTTCTTC. This chain joins TRBV7-3 and TRBJ2-1; 10 nucleotides line up with TRBD2. Germline V gene sequence: CDR1 SGHTA, CDR2 FQGTGA. After removal of 2 bases from V and 8 bases from J, the junction contained 6 bases not matched to a gene. This CDR3 comprises 15 residues.

The chain couples TRBV6-6 to TRBJ2-7; 7 bases are shared with TRBD1. There are 15 residues in the CDR3. V was pared by 6 bases and J by 3 bases, with 11 bases of the junction left unmatched. Germline assignment: CDR1 MNHNY and CDR2 SVGAGI (reference sequence). The CDR3 region has the DNA TGTGCCAGCAGCGGAACCACAGGGGTCAACTACGAGCAGTACTTC. It specifies CASSGTTGVNYEQYF.

This clone has only one observation. This chain connects TRBV10-3 to TRBJ1-4; 8 bases align to TRBD1. Per germline, CDR1 ENHRY and CDR2 SYGVKD. Losses at the gene ends were 4 bases for V and 6 bases for J; bases not matched to a gene: 4. The CDR3 length is 14 residues. The CDR3 loop reads CAISGGQGDEKLFF. The CDR3 DNA reads TGTGCCATCAGTGGCGGACAGGGAGATGAAAAACTGTTTTTT.

The chain joins TRBV11-2 to TRBJ1-1; TRBD1 aligns across 8 bases. V lost 4 bases to trimming and J lost 0 bases; unmatched junction nucleotides: 4. Looked up from germline, CDR1 is SGHAT and CDR2 is FQNNGV. CDR3 length: 15 amino acids. CDR3 amino acids: CASSWTGRVNTEAFF. CDR3 bases: TGTGCCAGCAGCTGGACAGGGAGGGTGAACACTGAAGCTTTCTTT.

A single count supports this clone. The chain carries TRBV3-1 (or the pseudogene TRBV3-2) and TRBJ1-1; 10 bases align to TRBD1. This CDR3 comprises 16 residues. Looked up from germline, CDR1 is LGHDT and CDR2 is YNNKEL (reference sequence). Trimming removed 3 bases from V and 7 bases from J; junction bases left unmatched: 11. The CDR3 DNA follows: TGTGCCAGCAGCCATTGGGACAGGGGTAAAGAAGGTGAAGCTTTCTTT. This gives the protein CASSHWDRGKEGEAFF.

The chain has TRBV3-1 (or the pseudogene TRBV3-2) and TRBJ2-2, with 11 nucleotides matching TRBD2. Germline V CDR1 and CDR2: LGHDT, YNNKEL (reference sequence). The J segment lost 0 bases and the V segment lost 1 base, leaving 4 bases of the junction unmatched. The CDR3 length is 18 residues. CDR3 amino acids: CASSQGASGGSNTGELFF. The CDR3 coding sequence is TGTGCCAGCAGCCAAGGGGCTAGCGGGGGGTCGAACACCGGGGAGCTGTTTTTT.

The chain recombines TRBV5-4 with TRBJ2-2; 8 bases fit TRBD1. Germline lookup yields CDR1 SGHNT and CDR2 YYREEE (reference sequence). The CDR3 loop spans 15 amino acids. V gave up 4 bases and J gave up 2 bases; unmatched junction bases: 4. The CDR3 protein is CASSLDRANTGELFF. The DNA of the CDR3 is TGTGCCAGCAGCCTGGACAGGGCTAACACCGGGGAGCTGTTTTTT.

This chain joins TRBV6-5 and TRBJ1-2; D possibly corresponds to TRBD1 (5 bases). The CDR3 loop spans 11 amino acids. Looked up from germline, CDR1 is MNHEY and CDR2 is SVGAGI. V lost 8 bases, J lost 4 bases, and 8 bases lay in between. The CDR3 loop reads CASGTGYGYTF. The DNA for the CDR3 is TGTGCCAGCGGCACAGGCTATGGCTACACCTTC.

V gene TRBV2 combines with J gene TRBJ2-1; D is uncertain. Per germline, CDR1 SNHLY and CDR2 FYNNEI. The CDR3 has 13 amino acids. Deletions cut 0 bases from V and 9 bases from J, with 9 bases between. CDR3 DNA sequence: TGTGCCAGCAGTGAAGCCGTATCGGGTGAGCAGTTCTTC. This codes for CASSEAVSGEQFF.

The chain uses TRBV2 and TRBJ1-6, with unresolved D. The CDR3 sequence is 14 residues long. V was shortened by 6 bases and J by 8 bases, with 14 bases between the two germline ends. From germline, CDR1 is SNHLY and CDR2 FYNNEI. CDR3 loop: CASSLALGDSPLHF. CDR3 DNA: TGTGCCAGCAGCCTCGCTCTCGGGGATTCACCCCTCCACTTT.

Only a few counts were recorded for this clone. V is TRBV3-1 (or the pseudogene TRBV3-2) and J is TRBJ1-4; a weak D match, TRBD1 (5 bases). The ends were cut back, 0 bases at V and 8 bases at J, with 13 bases in the middle. The length of the CDR3 is 15 residues. The germline CDR1 and CDR2 sequences are LGHDT and YNNKEL (reference sequence). CDR3 in DNA: TGTGCCAGCAGCCAAGATGGGGGGAGGGTGGAAAAACTGTTTTTT. Residues: CASSQDGGRVEKLFF.

V is TRBV5-4 and J is TRBJ2-6; TRBD1 is a possible D gene (5 bases). CDR3 length equals 15 residues. Per the germline V gene, CDR1 is SGHNT and CDR2 is YYREEE (reference sequence). V was clipped by 1 base and J by 2 bases, with 7 bases between them. The CDR3 is CASSLQGTGANVLTF. The CDR3 DNA reads TGTGCCAGCAGCTTGCAGGGAACTGGGGCCAACGTCCTGACTTTC.

The J gene is TRBJ1-4, the V gene TRBV20-1, with unresolved D. Germline CDR1 DFQATT, CDR2 SNEGSKA (reference sequence). V was trimmed by 7 bases and J by 10 bases, leaving 13 bases between them. This CDR3 has 11 residues. The CDR3: CSGTNSGKLFF. CDR3 sequence (DNA): TGCAGTGGAACCAATAGTGGAAAACTGTTTTTT.

The chain has TRBV24-1 and TRBJ1-2, with 12 bases fitting TRBD1. The ends lost 3 bases at V and 6 bases at J; junction bases unmatched: 4. Germline CDR1 and CDR2: KGHDR and SFDVKD. The CDR3 extends over 15 amino acids. The CDR3 sequence: CATSDRGQGAHGYTF. The CDR3 DNA reads as TGTGCCACCAGTGATAGGGGACAGGGGGCGCATGGCTACACCTTC.

The chain links TRBV6-4 to TRBJ1-1; no clear D gene. Germline V gene data show CDR1 as MRHNA and CDR2 as SNTAGT. The CDR3 is made up of 14 amino acids. V shed 4 bases and J shed 5 bases, with 14 bases lying between them. The CDR3 loop reads CASSVTSGGTEAFF. The CDR3 nucleotides are TGTGCCAGCAGTGTAACATCAGGAGGGACTGAAGCTTTCTTT.

The genes are TRBV7-9 and TRBJ1-1; D remains unclear. The ends were cut back, 9 bases at V and 5 bases at J, with 13 bases in the middle. Germline CDR1 and CDR2: SEHNR and FQNEAQ (reference sequence). CDR3 length: 12 residues. CDR3 loop: CASSGLETEAFF. CDR3 bases: TGTGCCAGTAGTGGATTGGAGACTGAAGCTTTCTTT.

V gene TRBV3-1 (or the pseudogene TRBV3-2) combines with J gene TRBJ1-1; no definite D call. V lost 4 bases and J 10 bases, leaving 22 bases between the germline ends. There are 15 residues in the CDR3. Germline loops: CDR1 LGHDT, CDR2 YNNKEL (reference sequence). The CDR3 coding sequence is TGTGCCAGCAGCCCAAGGAGAGGGTTGACCCAAGGAGCTTTCTTT. It yields the protein CASSPRRGLTQGAFF.